Listed below are T cell receptor beta chains from one sample, sequenced in a study of CD8 T cells in ankylosing spondylitis. TCRdb ran MiXCR on the 5' RACE reads and lists one entry per CDR3 protein. The data hold hundreds of thousands of distinct CDR3 sequences, with about 24% observed a single time. Sequencing input: blood, either unsorted or a sorted T cell fraction (not recorded which). Every receptor here comes from a male donor with ankylosing spondylitis. Each CDR3 is given with its conserved first and last residue. A D gene is named only where the DNA matches it firmly. Expanded clones are given a class, and other clones once, few, many or no size at all.

clone_size: .
v_call: TRBV11-2
j_call: TRBJ2-7
d_call: .
cdr3_aa: CASSPILGGGSLYEQYF
cdr3_nt: TGTGCCAGCAGCCCCATCCTGGGTGGGGGTTCCCTCTACGAGCAGTACTTC

clone_size: few
v_call: TRBV6-1
j_call: TRBJ2-3
d_call: TRBD2
cdr3_aa: CASSGGTSGTDTQYF
cdr3_nt: TGTGCCAGCAGCGGGGGGACTAGCGGCACAGATACGCAGTATTTT

clone_size: .
v_call: TRBV6-1
j_call: TRBJ1-2
d_call: .
cdr3_aa: CASSEPNYGYTF
cdr3_nt: TGTGCCAGCAGTGAACCTAACTATGGCTACACCTTC

clone_size: few
v_call: TRBV12-3/TRBV12-4
j_call: TRBJ2-1
d_call: .
cdr3_aa: CASSLHRTKINSYNEQFF
cdr3_nt: TGTGCCAGCAGTCTCCATCGGACTAAAATAAACTCCTACAATGAGCAGTTCTTC

clone_size: few
v_call: TRBV20-1
j_call: TRBJ1-5
d_call: TRBD1
cdr3_aa: CSAREFYRDRGREQPQHF
cdr3_nt: TGCAGTGCTAGAGAGTTCTACCGGGACAGGGGTCGAGAACAGCCCCAGCATTTT

clone_size: few
v_call: TRBV6-6
j_call: TRBJ1-1
d_call: .
cdr3_aa: CASRTGGNTEAFF
cdr3_nt: TGTGCCAGCAGGACGGGGGGAAACACTGAAGCTTTCTTT

clone_size: few
v_call: TRBV20-1
j_call: TRBJ1-5
d_call: .
cdr3_aa: CSARDGGKSNQPQHF
cdr3_nt: TGCAGTGCTAGAGATGGGGGGAAGAGCAATCAGCCCCAGCATTTT

clone_size: .
v_call: TRBV7-9
j_call: TRBJ1-5
d_call: .
cdr3_aa: CASTRGNNQPQHF
cdr3_nt: TGTGCCAGCACCAGGGGAAACAATCAGCCCCAGCATTTT

clone_size: few
v_call: TRBV4-2
j_call: TRBJ2-7
d_call: TRBD2
cdr3_aa: CASSQGLAQSSYEQYF
cdr3_nt: TGTGCCAGCAGCCAAGGACTAGCACAGAGCTCCTACGAGCAGTACTTC

clone_size: few
v_call: TRBV29-1
j_call: TRBJ2-5
d_call: TRBD2
cdr3_aa: CSVEDRGGRAPETQYF
cdr3_nt: TGCAGCGTTGAAGATCGGGGCGGGAGGGCCCCAGAGACCCAGTACTTC

clone_size: .
v_call: TRBV29-1
j_call: TRBJ1-3
d_call: .
cdr3_aa: CSVGLASGNTIYF
cdr3_nt: TGCAGCGTTGGATTGGCCTCTGGAAACACCATATATTTT

clone_size: few
v_call: TRBV6-5
j_call: TRBJ2-5
d_call: .
cdr3_aa: CASSYSGIMEETQYF
cdr3_nt: TGTGCCAGCAGTTATAGTGGGATAATGGAAGAGACCCAGTACTTC

clone_size: .
v_call: TRBV10-3
j_call: TRBJ1-1
d_call: .
cdr3_aa: CAISDGHKGGSTEAFF
cdr3_nt: TGTGCCATCAGTGACGGACATAAGGGAGGTAGCACTGAAGCTTTCTTT

clone_size: few
v_call: TRBV7-2
j_call: TRBJ1-1
d_call: .
cdr3_aa: CASSLATQLPNTEAFF
cdr3_nt: TGTGCCAGCAGCTTAGCGACGCAACTTCCAAACACTGAAGCTTTCTTT

clone_size: .
v_call: TRBV7-7
j_call: TRBJ2-2
d_call: TRBD2
cdr3_aa: CASSLVSSGGNTGELFF
cdr3_nt: TGTGCCAGCAGCTTAGTCTCCAGCGGGGGTAACACCGGGGAGCTGTTTTTT

clone_size: few
v_call: TRBV6-1
j_call: TRBJ2-4
d_call: .
cdr3_aa: CASSEARLYLAKNIQYF
cdr3_nt: TGTGCCAGCAGTGAAGCGCGTCTTTACCTAGCCAAAAACATTCAGTACTTC

clone_size: few
v_call: TRBV5-1
j_call: TRBJ2-1
d_call: TRBD2
cdr3_aa: CASSYRTSGPTGEQFF
cdr3_nt: TGCGCCAGCAGCTACCGCACTAGCGGTCCTACCGGTGAGCAGTTCTTC

clone_size: .
v_call: TRBV14
j_call: TRBJ2-1
d_call: .
cdr3_aa: CASSHPGEQASYNEQFF
cdr3_nt: TGTGCCAGCAGCCACCCGGGCGAGCAAGCCTCCTACAATGAGCAGTTCTTC

clone_size: few
v_call: TRBV10-3
j_call: TRBJ2-2
d_call: .
cdr3_aa: CAISELTDTGELFF
cdr3_nt: TGTGCCATCAGTGAGCTAACGGACACCGGGGAGCTGTTTTTT

clone_size: .
v_call: TRBV20-1
j_call: TRBJ2-1
d_call: TRBD2
cdr3_aa: CSARLARASSYNEQFF
cdr3_nt: TGCAGTGCGCGACTAGCGCGAGCCTCGAGCTACAATGAGCAGTTCTTC

clone_size: many
v_call: TRBV5-1
j_call: TRBJ2-1
d_call: TRBD2
cdr3_aa: CASSLNPGLADYNEQFF
cdr3_nt: TGCGCCAGCAGCCTAAACCCTGGACTAGCGGACTACAATGAGCAGTTCTTC

clone_size: .
v_call: TRBV7-9
j_call: TRBJ1-4
d_call: TRBD1
cdr3_aa: CASSSRQGTTNEKLFF
cdr3_nt: TGTGCCAGCAGCTCTCGACAGGGGACAACTAATGAAAAACTGTTTTTT

clone_size: few
v_call: TRBV2
j_call: TRBJ2-2
d_call: TRBD2
cdr3_aa: CANRRGFTGELFF
cdr3_nt: TGTGCCAATCGGCGGGGGTTCACCGGGGAGCTGTTTTTT

clone_size: few
v_call: TRBV6-1
j_call: TRBJ1-1
d_call: .
cdr3_aa: CASSEEWGRGGTEAFF
cdr3_nt: TGTGCCAGCAGTGAGGAGTGGGGCAGGGGAGGCACTGAAGCTTTCTTT

clone_size: .
v_call: TRBV3-1
j_call: TRBJ1-1
d_call: .
cdr3_aa: CASSQGQGINTEAFF
cdr3_nt: TGTGCCAGCAGCCAAGGGCAGGGAATTAACACTGAAGCTTTCTTT

clone_size: .
v_call: TRBV14
j_call: TRBJ2-5
d_call: .
cdr3_aa: CASSQEARTQETQYF
cdr3_nt: TGTGCCAGCAGCCAAGAGGCGAGGACTCAAGAGACCCAGTACTTC

clone_size: .
v_call: TRBV20-1
j_call: TRBJ2-4
d_call: TRBD1
cdr3_aa: CSAYPGQGRTKNIQYF
cdr3_nt: TGCAGTGCTTATCCCGGACAGGGTCGGACCAAAAACATTCAGTACTTC

clone_size: .
v_call: TRBV7-9
j_call: TRBJ2-7
d_call: .
cdr3_aa: CASSLGASADYEQYF
cdr3_nt: TGTGCCAGCAGCCTTGGGGCTAGCGCTGACTACGAGCAGTACTTC

clone_size: few
v_call: TRBV10-1
j_call: TRBJ2-5
d_call: TRBD2
cdr3_aa: CASSSGTSGSWETQYF
cdr3_nt: TGCGCCAGCAGTTCCGGGACTAGCGGGAGCTGGGAGACCCAGTACTTC

clone_size: .
v_call: TRBV5-1
j_call: TRBJ1-1
d_call: TRBD1
cdr3_aa: CASSSTQGDTEAFF
cdr3_nt: TGCGCCAGCAGCTCCACCCAGGGGGACACTGAAGCTTTCTTT

clone_size: .
v_call: TRBV7-9
j_call: TRBJ1-2
d_call: TRBD1
cdr3_aa: CASSVPGTGGYGYTF
cdr3_nt: TGTGCCAGCAGCGTACCCGGGACAGGGGGTTATGGCTACACCTTC

clone_size: few
v_call: TRBV29-1
j_call: TRBJ2-1
d_call: TRBD2
cdr3_aa: CSVEDGLAGGPRYNEQFF
cdr3_nt: TGCAGCGTTGAAGATGGACTAGCGGGAGGGCCTCGGTACAATGAGCAGTTCTTC

clone_size: once
v_call: TRBV7-8
j_call: TRBJ1-3
d_call: .
cdr3_aa: CASSLSWGGSAISGNTIYF
cdr3_nt: TGTGCCAGCAGCTTAAGCTGGGGGGGGTCTGCAATCTCTGGAAACACCATATATTTT